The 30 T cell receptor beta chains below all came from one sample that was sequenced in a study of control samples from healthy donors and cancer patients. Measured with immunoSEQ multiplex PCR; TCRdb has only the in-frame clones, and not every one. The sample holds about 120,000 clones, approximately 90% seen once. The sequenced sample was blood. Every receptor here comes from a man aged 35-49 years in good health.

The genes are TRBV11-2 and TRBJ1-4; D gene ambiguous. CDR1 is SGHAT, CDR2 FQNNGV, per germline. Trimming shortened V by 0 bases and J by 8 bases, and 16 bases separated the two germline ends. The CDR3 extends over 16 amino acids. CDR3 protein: CASSLDPEGMEEKLFF. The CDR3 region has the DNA TGTGCCAGCAGCTTAGATCCGGAGGGAATGGAAGAAAAACTGTTTTTT.

The CDR3 region has the DNA TGTGCCAGCAGCCAAGAGTTAAGGAGATCCGGGGAGCTGTTTTTT. Protein product: CASSQELRRSGELFF. The chain joins TRBV3-1 (or the pseudogene TRBV3-2) to TRBJ2-2; D is unresolved. Germline V gene sequence: CDR1 LGHDT, CDR2 YNNKEL (reference sequence). V was shortened by 0 bases and J by 6 bases, with 11 bases between the two germline ends. The CDR3 is 15 residues long.

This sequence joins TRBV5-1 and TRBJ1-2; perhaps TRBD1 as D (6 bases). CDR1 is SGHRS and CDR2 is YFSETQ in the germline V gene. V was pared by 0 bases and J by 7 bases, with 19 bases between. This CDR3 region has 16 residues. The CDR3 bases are TGCGCCAGCAGCTTGGACGGTCAGGGGATCATAGGTGGCTACACCTTC. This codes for CASSLDGQGIIGGYTF.

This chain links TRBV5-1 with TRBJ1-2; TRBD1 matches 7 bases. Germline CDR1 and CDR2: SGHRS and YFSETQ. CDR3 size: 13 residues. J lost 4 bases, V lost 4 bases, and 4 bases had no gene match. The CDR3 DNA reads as TGCGCCAGCAGCCCGGGACAGTCCTATGGCTACACCTTC. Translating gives CASSPGQSYGYTF.

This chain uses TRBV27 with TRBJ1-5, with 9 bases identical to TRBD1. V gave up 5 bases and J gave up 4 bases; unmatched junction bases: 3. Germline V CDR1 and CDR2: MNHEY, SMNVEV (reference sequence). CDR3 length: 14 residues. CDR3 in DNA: TGTGCCAGCAGTCCCGGGACAGGGAATCAGCCCCAGCATTTT. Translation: CASSPGTGNQPQHF.

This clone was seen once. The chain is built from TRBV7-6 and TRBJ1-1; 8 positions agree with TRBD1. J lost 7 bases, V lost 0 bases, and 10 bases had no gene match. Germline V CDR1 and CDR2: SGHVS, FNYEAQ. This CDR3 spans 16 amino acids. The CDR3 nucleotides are TGTGCCAGCAGCTTAGCCGTCCCGGGACAGGACCTTGAAGCTTTCTTT. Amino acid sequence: CASSLAVPGQDLEAFF.

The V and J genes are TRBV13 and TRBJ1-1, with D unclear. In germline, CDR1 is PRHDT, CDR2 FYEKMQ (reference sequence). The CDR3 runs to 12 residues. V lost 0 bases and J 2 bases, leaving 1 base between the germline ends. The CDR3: CASSLGNTEAFF. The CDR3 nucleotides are TGTGCCAGCAGCTTAGGAAACACTGAAGCTTTCTTT.

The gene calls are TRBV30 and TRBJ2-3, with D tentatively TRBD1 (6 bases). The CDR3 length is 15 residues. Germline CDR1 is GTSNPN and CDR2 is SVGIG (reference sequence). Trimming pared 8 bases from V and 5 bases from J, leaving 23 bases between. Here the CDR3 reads CATTSGTRLGDTQYF. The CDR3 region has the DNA TGTGCCACGACATCCGGGACACGGCTTGGAGATACGCAGTATTTT.

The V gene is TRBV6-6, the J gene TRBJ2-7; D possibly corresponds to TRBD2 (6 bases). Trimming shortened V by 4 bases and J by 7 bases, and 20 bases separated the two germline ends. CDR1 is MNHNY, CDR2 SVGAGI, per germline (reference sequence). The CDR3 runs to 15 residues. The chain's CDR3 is CASSWDFGLMGEQYF. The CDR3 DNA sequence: TGTGCCAGCAGTTGGGACTTCGGGCTCATGGGGGAGCAGTACTTC.

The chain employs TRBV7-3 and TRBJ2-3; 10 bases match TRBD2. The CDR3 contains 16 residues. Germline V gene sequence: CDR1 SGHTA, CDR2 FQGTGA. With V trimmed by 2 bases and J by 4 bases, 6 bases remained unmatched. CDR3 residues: CASSLGASGGADTQYF. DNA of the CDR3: TGTGCCAGCAGCTTAGGGGCTAGCGGGGGTGCAGATACGCAGTATTTT.

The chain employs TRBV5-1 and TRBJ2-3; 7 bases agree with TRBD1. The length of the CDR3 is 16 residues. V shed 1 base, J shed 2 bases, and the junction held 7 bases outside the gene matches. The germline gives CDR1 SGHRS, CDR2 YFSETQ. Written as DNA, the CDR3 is TGCGCCAGCAGCTTGAGAGGGCAGGGGGTCACAGATACGCAGTATTTT. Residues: CASSLRGQGVTDTQYF.

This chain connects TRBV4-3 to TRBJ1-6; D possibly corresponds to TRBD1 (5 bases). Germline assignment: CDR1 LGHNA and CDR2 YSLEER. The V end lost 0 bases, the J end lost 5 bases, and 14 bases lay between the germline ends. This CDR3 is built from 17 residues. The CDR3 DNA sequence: TGCGCCAGCAGCCAAGACCCGGGGGGAAGCGATAATTCACCCCTCCACTTT. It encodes CASSQDPGGSDNSPLHF.

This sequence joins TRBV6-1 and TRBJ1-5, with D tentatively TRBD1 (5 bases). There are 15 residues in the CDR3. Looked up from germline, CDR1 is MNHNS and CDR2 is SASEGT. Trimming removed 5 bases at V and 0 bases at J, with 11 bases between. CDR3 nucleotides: TGTGCCAGCAGTCAAGACAGCTATAGCAATCAGCCCCAGCATTTT. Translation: CASSQDSYSNQPQHF.

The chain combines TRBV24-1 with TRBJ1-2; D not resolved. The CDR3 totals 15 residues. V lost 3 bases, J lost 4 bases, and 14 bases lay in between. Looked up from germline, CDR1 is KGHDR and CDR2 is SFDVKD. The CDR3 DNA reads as TGTGCCACCAGTGATCCTACAAGGGTTGGCTATGGCTACACCTTC. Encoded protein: CATSDPTRVGYGYTF.

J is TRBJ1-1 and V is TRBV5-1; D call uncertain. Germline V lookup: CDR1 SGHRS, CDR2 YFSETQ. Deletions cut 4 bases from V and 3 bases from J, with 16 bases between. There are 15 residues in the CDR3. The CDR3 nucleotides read TGCGCCAGCAGCATACAGTCCCCGGGGTACACTGAAGCTTTCTTT. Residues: CASSIQSPGYTEAFF.

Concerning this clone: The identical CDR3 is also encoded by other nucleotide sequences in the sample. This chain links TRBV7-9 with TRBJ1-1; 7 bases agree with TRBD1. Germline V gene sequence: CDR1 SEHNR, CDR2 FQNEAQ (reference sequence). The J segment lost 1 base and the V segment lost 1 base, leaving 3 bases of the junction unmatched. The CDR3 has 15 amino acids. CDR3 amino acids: CASSLGQGGNTEAFF. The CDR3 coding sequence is TGTGCCAGCAGCTTAGGACAGGGAGGGAACACTGAAGCTTTCTTT.

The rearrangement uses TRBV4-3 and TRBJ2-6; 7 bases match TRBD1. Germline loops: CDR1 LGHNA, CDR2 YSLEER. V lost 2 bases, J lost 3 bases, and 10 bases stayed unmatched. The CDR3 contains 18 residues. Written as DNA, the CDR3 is TGCGCCAGCAGCCAAAAACCCGACAGGGTGAATGGGGCCAACGTCCTGACTTTC. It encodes CASSQKPDRVNGANVLTF.

CDR3 DNA sequence: TGTGCCACCCGCGAGTGGCAGGGCAACTATGGCTACACCTTC. As protein: CATREWQGNYGYTF. The V gene is TRBV10-3, the J gene TRBJ1-2; a weak D match, TRBD1 (5 bases). The CDR3 extends over 14 amino acids. The ends were cut back, 10 bases at V and 2 bases at J, with 17 bases in the middle. Per germline, CDR1 ENHRY and CDR2 SYGVKD.

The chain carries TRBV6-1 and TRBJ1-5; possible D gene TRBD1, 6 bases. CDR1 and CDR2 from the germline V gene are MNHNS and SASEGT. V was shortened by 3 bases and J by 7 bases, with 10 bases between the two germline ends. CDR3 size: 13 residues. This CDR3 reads CASSDRGGQPQHF. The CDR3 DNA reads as TGTGCCAGCAGTGACAGGGGAGGGCAGCCCCAGCATTTT.

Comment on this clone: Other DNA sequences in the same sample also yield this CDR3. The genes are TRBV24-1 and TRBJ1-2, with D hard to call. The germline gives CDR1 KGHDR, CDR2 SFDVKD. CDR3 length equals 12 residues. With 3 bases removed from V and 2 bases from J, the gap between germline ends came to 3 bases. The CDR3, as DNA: TGTGCCACCAGTGATACCAACTATGGCTACACCTTC. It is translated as CATSDTNYGYTF.

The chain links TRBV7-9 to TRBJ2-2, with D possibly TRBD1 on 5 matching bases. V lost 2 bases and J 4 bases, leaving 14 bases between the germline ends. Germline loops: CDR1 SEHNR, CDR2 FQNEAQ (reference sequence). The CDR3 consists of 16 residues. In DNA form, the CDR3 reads TGTGCCAGCAGCTTATTTTCAGGGTTGAGCACCGGGGAGCTGTTTTTT. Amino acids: CASSLFSGLSTGELFF.

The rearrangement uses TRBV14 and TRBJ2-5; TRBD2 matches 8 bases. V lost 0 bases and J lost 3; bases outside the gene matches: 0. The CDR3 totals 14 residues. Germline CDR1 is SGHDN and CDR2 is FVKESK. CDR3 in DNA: TGTGCCAGCAGCCAAGAACTAGCGGAAGAGACCCAGTACTTC. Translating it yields CASSQELAEETQYF. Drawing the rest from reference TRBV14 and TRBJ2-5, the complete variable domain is EAGVTQFPSHSVIEKGQTVTLRCDPISGHDNLYWYRRVMGKEIKFLLHFVKESKQDESGMPNNRFLAERTGGTYSTLKVQPAELEDSGVYFCASSQELAEETQYFGPGTRLLVL.

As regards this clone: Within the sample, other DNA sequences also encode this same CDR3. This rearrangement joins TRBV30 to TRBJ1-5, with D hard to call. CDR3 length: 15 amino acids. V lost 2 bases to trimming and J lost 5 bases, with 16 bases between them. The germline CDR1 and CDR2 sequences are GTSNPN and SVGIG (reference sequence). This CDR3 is CAWSLSTSRHQPQHF. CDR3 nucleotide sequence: TGTGCCTGGAGTCTCTCAACGAGTCGACATCAGCCCCAGCATTTT. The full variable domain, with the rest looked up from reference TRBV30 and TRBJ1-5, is SQTIHQWPATLVQPVGSPLSLECTVEGTSNPNLYWYRQAAGRGLQLLFYSVGIGQISSEVPQNLSASRPQDRQFILSSKKLLLSDSGFYLCAWSLSTSRHQPQHFGDGTRLSIL.

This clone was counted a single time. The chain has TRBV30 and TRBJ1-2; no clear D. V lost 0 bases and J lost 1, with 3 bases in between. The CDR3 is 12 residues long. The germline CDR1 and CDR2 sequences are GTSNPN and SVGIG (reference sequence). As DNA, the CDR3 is TGTGCCTGGAGTGTTATTAACTATGGCTACACCTTC. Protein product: CAWSVINYGYTF.

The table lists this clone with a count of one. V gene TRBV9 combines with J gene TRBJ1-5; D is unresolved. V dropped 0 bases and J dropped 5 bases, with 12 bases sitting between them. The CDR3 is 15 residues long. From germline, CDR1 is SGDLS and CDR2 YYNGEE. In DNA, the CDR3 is TGTGCCAGCAGCGTAGCTGCGGGTAGGGATCAGCCCCAGCATTTT. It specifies CASSVAAGRDQPQHF. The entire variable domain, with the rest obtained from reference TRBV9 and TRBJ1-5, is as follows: DSGVTQTPKHLITATGQRVTLRCSPRSGDLSVYWYQQSLDQGLQFLIQYYNGEERAKGNILERFSAQQFPDLHSELNLSSLELGDSALYFCASSVAAGRDQPQHFGDGTRLSIL.

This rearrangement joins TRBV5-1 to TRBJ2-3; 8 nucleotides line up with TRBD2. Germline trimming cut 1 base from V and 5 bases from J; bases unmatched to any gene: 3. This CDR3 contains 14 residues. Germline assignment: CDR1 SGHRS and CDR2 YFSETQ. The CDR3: CASSLMRGEDTQYF. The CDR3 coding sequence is TGCGCCAGCAGCTTGATGCGGGGGGAAGATACGCAGTATTTT.

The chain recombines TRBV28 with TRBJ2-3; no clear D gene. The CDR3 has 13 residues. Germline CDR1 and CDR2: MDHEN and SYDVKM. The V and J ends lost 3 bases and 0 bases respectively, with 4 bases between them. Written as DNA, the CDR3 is TGTGCCAGCAGTTTTGGTAGCACAGATACGCAGTATTTT. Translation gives CASSFGSTDTQYF. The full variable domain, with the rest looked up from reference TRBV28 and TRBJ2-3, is DVKVTQSSRYLVKRTGEKVFLECVQDMDHENMFWYRQDPGLGLRLIYFSYDVKMKEKGDIPEGYSVSREKKERFSLILESASTNQTSMYLCASSFGSTDTQYFGPGTRLTVL.

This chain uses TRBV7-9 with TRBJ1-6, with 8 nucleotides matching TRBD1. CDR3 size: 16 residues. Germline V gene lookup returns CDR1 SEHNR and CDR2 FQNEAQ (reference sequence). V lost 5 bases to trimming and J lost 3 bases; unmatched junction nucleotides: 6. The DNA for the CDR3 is TGTGCCAGCAGCCAAGGACAGGGATTCTATAATTCACCCCTCCACTTT. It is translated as CASSQGQGFYNSPLHF.

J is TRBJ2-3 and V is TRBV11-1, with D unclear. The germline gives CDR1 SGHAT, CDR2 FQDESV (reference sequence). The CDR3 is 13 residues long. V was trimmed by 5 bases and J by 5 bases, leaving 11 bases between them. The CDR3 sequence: CASSQSERDTQYF. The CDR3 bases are TGTGCCAGCAGCCAAAGCGAGAGAGATACGCAGTATTTT.

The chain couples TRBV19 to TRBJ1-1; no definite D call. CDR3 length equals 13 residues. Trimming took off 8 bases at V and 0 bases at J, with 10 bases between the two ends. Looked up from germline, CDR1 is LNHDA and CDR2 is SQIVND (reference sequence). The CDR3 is CASSSLMNTEAFF. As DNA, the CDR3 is TGTGCCAGTTCCTCTCTCATGAACACTGAAGCTTTCTTT.